The rows below give T cell receptor beta chains drawn from one sample of a study of response to subunit inactivated influenza vaccine. MiXCR was run by TCRdb on the RT-PCR reads, yielding one entry per CDR3 protein. The sample shows 500,000 or so distinct CDR3 sequences, 16% of them seen only once. The source was CD4+ T cells sorted from PBMCs, collected less than 30 months after vaccination. The source of these receptors is a man aged 50-75 years who received an inactivated influenza vaccine. Both conserved end residues are part of each CDR3. A D gene is named only where the DNA matches it firmly. Clone size is given for some rows only: seen once, a few or many times, or a class if the clone is expanded.

TRBV10-3	few	TRBJ2-7	.	TGTGCCATCAGCCCCGGGGGAGGAAACTACGAGCAGTACTTC	CAISPGGGNYEQYF
TRBV7-2	.	TRBJ2-4	TRBD1	TGTGCCAGCAGCTCCTGGGACAGAGACATTCAGTACTTC	CASSSWDRDIQYF
TRBV12-3/TRBV12-4	few	TRBJ1-2	.	TGTGCCAGCACCTACCCGGAGGGTAACTATGGCTACACCTTC	CASTYPEGNYGYTF
TRBV12-3/TRBV12-4	many	TRBJ2-3	.	TGTGCCAGCACCCTCTCTGGGGGGAGTGAGGCAGATACGCAGTATTTT	CASTLSGGSEADTQYF
TRBV29-1	many	TRBJ1-1	.	TGCAGCGTTGATCGGCAGGGGAACACTGAAGCTTTCTTT	CSVDRQGNTEAFF
TRBV10-3	few	TRBJ2-7	.	TGTGCCATCAGTGAGTCGGCGGGTTCCTACGAGCAGTACTTC	CAISESAGSYEQYF
TRBV5-4	.	TRBJ1-4	.	TGTGCCAGCAGCTCAGAGGGAACTAATGAAAAACTGTTTTTT	CASSSEGTNEKLFF
TRBV12-3/TRBV12-4	many	TRBJ1-2	.	TGTGCCAGCAGTACCGCGTGGAACTATGGCTACACCTTC	CASSTAWNYGYTF
TRBV20-1	few	TRBJ2-1	.	TGCAGTGCTTCTAGGCTATCCGACTCCTACAATGAGCAGTTCTTC	CSASRLSDSYNEQFF
TRBV6-2/TRBV6-3	.	TRBJ1-2	.	TGTGCCAGCAGTTCGCCAGGGGATGGCTACACCTTC	CASSSPGDGYTF
TRBV5-4	few	TRBJ2-1	.	TGTGCCAGCAGCTTAATAGACGGGCCTACGCAGTTCTTC	CASSLIDGPTQFF
TRBV7-9	many	TRBJ2-7	.	TGTGCCAGCAGCTTAGCTGGGAGCGAGCAGTACTTC	CASSLAGSEQYF
TRBV19	few	TRBJ1-2	.	TGTGCCAGTAGTAGAACCTCCGACTATGGCTACACCTTC	CASSRTSDYGYTF
TRBV12-3/TRBV12-4	.	TRBJ1-1	.	TGTGCCAGCAGTGATCTCTCCGAAGCTTTCTTT	CASSDLSEAFF
TRBV6-2/TRBV6-3	few	TRBJ2-3	TRBD1	TGTGCCAGCAGTTACAGGGGGCCAAACCAGTATTTT	CASSYRGPNQYF
TRBV20-1	few	TRBJ1-5	TRBD1	TGCAGCGCGGACAGGGTCGATCAGCCCCAGCATTTT	CSADRVDQPQHF
TRBV7-2	few	TRBJ1-5	TRBD1	TGTGCCAGCAGCTTAGGAGGTGGGACAGGGTTTTATCAGCCCCAGCATTTT	CASSLGGGTGFYQPQHF
TRBV5-1	.	TRBJ1-4	.	TGCGCCAGCAGCTGGGGACGTGGGGAACTGTTTTTT	CASSWGRGELFF
TRBV28	few	TRBJ2-7	.	TGTGCCAGCAGTTTATCAGGTGGACGGATTCCCTACGAGCAGTACTTC	CASSLSGGRIPYEQYF
TRBV11-1	many	TRBJ2-1	TRBD2	TGTGCCAGCAGCGTAGCGGGAGAGGTCGGTGAGCAGTTCTTC	CASSVAGEVGEQFF
TRBV11-1	.	TRBJ2-5	TRBD2	TGTGCCAGCAGCCGAATAATTCGTGGACTAGCGGGAGAAGAGACCCAGTACTTC	CASSRIIRGLAGEETQYF
TRBV5-5	few	TRBJ2-5	TRBD1	TGTGCCAGCAGCTTCGGGACAGGGAGGACAGAGACCCAGTACTTC	CASSFGTGRTETQYF
TRBV20-1	.	TRBJ2-3	.	TGCAGTGCTAGAGTGGGCGGAAACACAGATACGCAGTATTTT	CSARVGGNTDTQYF
TRBV5-1	.	TRBJ2-1	TRBD2	TGCGCCAGCAGGCGCTCTAGCGGGGGCGGAAATGAGCAGTTCTTC	CASRRSSGGGNEQFF
TRBV18	few	TRBJ2-2	.	TGTGCCAGCTCAGCCGGGACATCGAACACCGGGGAGCTGTTTTTT	CASSAGTSNTGELFF
TRBV20-1	.	TRBJ2-7	.	TGCAGTGCTACCCCCGGGAGGCAGGGGGCCGACGAGCAGTACTTC	CSATPGRQGADEQYF
TRBV5-1	.	TRBJ2-3	TRBD2	TGCGCCAGCAGCTGGACTAGCGGTTTCACAGATACGCAGTATTTT	CASSWTSGFTDTQYF
TRBV11-2	.	TRBJ2-3	TRBD2	TGTGCCAGCAGCGCGACTAGCGGGAGAGATACGCAGTATTTT	CASSATSGRDTQYF
TRBV4-3	few	TRBJ2-3	TRBD2	TGCGCCAGCAGCCAAGGTCTAGCGGTCACAGATACGCAGTATTTT	CASSQGLAVTDTQYF
TRBV5-1	.	TRBJ2-1	TRBD2	TGCGCCAGCAGCTCAGGACTAGCGGGGGCTGTTAGCTACAATGAGCAGTTCTTC	CASSSGLAGAVSYNEQFF
TRBV20-1	.	TRBJ1-1	.	TGCAGTGCTAGAGGGCTAACCGGGAACACTGAAGCTTTCTTT	CSARGLTGNTEAFF
TRBV12-3/TRBV12-4	few	TRBJ2-1	TRBD2	TGTGCCAGCAGTTTATTACCACTGGCGGGAGGGATGTACAATGAGCAGTTCTTC	CASSLLPLAGGMYNEQFF
TRBV10-3	.	TRBJ2-3	.	TGTGCCATCTCCACCCTAGATACGCAGTATTTT	CAISTLDTQYF
TRBV10-3	.	TRBJ2-3	TRBD1	TGTGCCATCAGTGAATCGGCTTTGCAGGGGGTAAACACAGATACGCAGTATTTT	CAISESALQGVNTDTQYF
TRBV25-1	.	TRBJ1-1	.	TGTGCCAGCAGTTTGGCAGGGAAAACTGAAGCTTTCTTT	CASSLAGKTEAFF